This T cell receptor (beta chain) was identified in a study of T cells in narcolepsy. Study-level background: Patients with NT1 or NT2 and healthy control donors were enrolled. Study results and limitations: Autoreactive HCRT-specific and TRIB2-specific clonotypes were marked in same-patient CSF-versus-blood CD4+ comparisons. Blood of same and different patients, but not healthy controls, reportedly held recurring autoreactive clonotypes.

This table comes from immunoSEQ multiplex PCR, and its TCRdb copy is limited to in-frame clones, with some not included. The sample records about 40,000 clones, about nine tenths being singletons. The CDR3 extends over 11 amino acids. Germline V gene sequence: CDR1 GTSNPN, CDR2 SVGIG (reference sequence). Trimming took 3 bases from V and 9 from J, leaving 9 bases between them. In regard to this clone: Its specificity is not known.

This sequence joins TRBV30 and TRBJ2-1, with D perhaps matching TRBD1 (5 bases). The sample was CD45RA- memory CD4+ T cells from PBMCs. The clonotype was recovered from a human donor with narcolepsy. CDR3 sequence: CAWSVQGEQFF. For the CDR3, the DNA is TGTGCCTGGAGCGTCCAGGGTGAGCAGTTCTTC.